This T cell receptor beta chain was recorded in a study of blood T cell repertoires in COVID-19. Repertoires were generated with immunoSEQ multiplex PCR, while TCRdb's copy carries only in-frame clones and drops some. Found here are 100,000 to 140,000 clones, around 88% of them singletons; the top ten hold 5.5% to 8%. Germline CDR1 and CDR2: SQVTM and ANQGSEA. The V and J ends lost 5 bases and 1 base respectively, with 16 bases between them. This CDR3 has 15 amino acids. The source of this sequence is a man aged 45 to 65 with active or convalescent COVID-19. V usage is TRBV29-1 and J usage is TRBJ2-3; a possible D gene is TRBD2 (5 bases). Material: peripheral blood. The CDR3: CSVWGSGHGTDTQYF. The CDR3 bases are TGCAGCGTTTGGGGAAGCGGCCACGGCACAGATACGCAGTATTTT.